Sequencing of this T cell receptor beta chain was carried out in a study of T cells in Graves' hyperthyroidism and ophthalmopathy (dated by TCRdb to between 2018 and 2020). Looking at the study overall: Peripheral blood was collected at initial diagnosis, before any treatment. TCR V-J signatures able to tell the groups apart were searched for in a discovery cohort of some 97 patients, of whom 43 had Graves' ophthalmopathy and under 65 had stable Graves' hyperthyroidism. An independent validation cohort of about 20 hyperthyroidism patients and more than 15 patients who later progressed to ophthalmopathy tested prospective prediction of ophthalmopathy. The 90 or so discovery patients were randomly split 7:3 into training and test sets. In more than 5 Graves' hyperthyroidism patients, the study also compared T-cell repertoires from thyroid tissue with T-cell repertoires from blood. After blood sampling, hyperthyroidism patients were treated with methimazole at a starting dose of 30 mg daily, and ophthalmopathy patients were treated with high-dose intravenous methylprednisolone. The paper reports TCR Vbeta CDR3 sequencing of some 140 peripheral blood samples: fewer than 50 ophthalmopathy, about 75 hyperthyroidism and 17 progressor patients.

What the authors observed across the whole study: In validation, progression to ophthalmopathy was predicted by the model with about 70% sensitivity and around 76% specificity, a median of 6.5 months before onset. A 13 V-J signature model separated ophthalmopathy from stable hyperthyroidism, with about 88% sensitivity and 81.08% specificity in cross-validation and 80%/75% in testing. No statistical method was used to fix the sample size in advance, and group allocation was not hidden from the investigators. Most expanded thyroid clonotypes (frequency above 0.001) were also detected in blood, a finding suggesting that blood repertoires may reflect thyroid immune responses.

Amplification of TCR beta CDR3 regions was carried out from RNA transcripts. A first-round RT-PCR of the TCR CDR3 used the HTBI primer set with the Qiagen OneStep RT-PCR kit. Libraries were constructed in a second round of multiplex PCR, after which size selection and purification were performed. Paired-end sequencing of the libraries was performed with 100 bp reads on an Illumina HiSeq2000. The authors' pipeline ran thus. Raw data were processed with SOAPnuke, discarding reads with adapters, uncalled bases, mean Phred below 15, or no exact constant-primer or identifier match. COPE v1.2.5 was used to merge high-quality paired reads, and clonotypes were defined as unique nucleotide sequences. MiTCR v1.1 was used to align the clonotypes against IMGT TRBV, TRBD and TRBJ reference segments. The analysis was restricted to V-J combinations with a frequency above 0.0001, which together covered 99% to 99.2% of the repertoires. A TCS score was defined as the ratio of F50 (clonal expansion) to E x V (chaos), with BLOSUM62-based TCRdist applied between CDR3 peptides within each V-J. Welch's t-statistics and random forest reduced 500 to 650 V-J features to 13, which were used in a naive Bayes classifier (R e1071). TCRdb ran its own pipeline on the public reads, namely fastp trimming at Q25 and MiXCR clone calling, and kept in-frame beta chains. Identical CDR3 protein sequences are pooled into one entry, listed with their most common genes and DNA. The V and J calls were determined by TCRdb, not by the authors. This sample gives fewer than 400,000 distinct CDR3 sequences in total; around 14% of them show up just once. About 30% of the sample lies in the top ten.

Concerning this clonotype: Its target antigen remains unknown. No much larger clone is present one base from it, and per-base qualities are unavailable.

Hyperthyroidism patients were newly diagnosed, had a disease duration of under 2 months, and were aged 18 to 65 years. Patients with uncontrolled infections, other autoimmune diseases, pregnancy or lactation were excluded. Diagnoses were established on the basis of clinical symptoms, serum thyroxine and TRAb, thyroid ultrasound, and orbital computed tomography. For progressor patients, blood was drawn at the first diagnosis of hyperthyroidism, before any ophthalmopathy symptoms had appeared. PBMCs were separated from approximately 9.9 ml of fresh peripheral blood using Ficoll-Paque density gradient centrifugation. Progressor patients were defined as those initially diagnosed with Graves' hyperthyroidism in whom ophthalmopathy developed during follow-up. Total RNA was extracted using Trizol reagent, and RNA quality was assessed on an Agilent 2100 Bioanalyzer. Trimming at the junction amounts to 2 bases on V and 1 base on J, and the germline ends lie 10 bases apart. The CDR3 has 15 amino acids, counting the end cysteine and phenylalanine. Only CDR3 DNA remains: 45 bases, in frame from the first base. Looking up the germline V gene yields CDR1 SGHRS and CDR2 YFSETQ.

The V and J segments used are TRBV5-1 and TRBJ2-1, with the D gene not clear enough to name. This TCR was recovered from a woman aged 18 to 35 with Graves' hyperthyroidism that later progressed to Graves' ophthalmopathy. Sequencing used blood. The CDR3 region has the sequence CASSFTEQSYNEQFF. The DNA reads as follows: TGCGCCAGCAGCTTTACAGAGCAGTCCTACAATGAGCAGTTCTTC.